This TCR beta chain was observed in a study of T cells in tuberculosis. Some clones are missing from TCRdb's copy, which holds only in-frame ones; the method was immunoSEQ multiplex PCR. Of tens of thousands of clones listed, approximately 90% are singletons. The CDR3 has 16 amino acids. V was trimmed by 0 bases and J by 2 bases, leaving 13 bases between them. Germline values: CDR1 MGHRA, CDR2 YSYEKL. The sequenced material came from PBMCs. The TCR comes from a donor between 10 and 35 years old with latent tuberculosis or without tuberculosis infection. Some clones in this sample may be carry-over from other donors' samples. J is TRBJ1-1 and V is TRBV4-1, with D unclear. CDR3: CASSQEEGWVNTEAFF. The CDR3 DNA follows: TGCGCCAGCAGCCAAGAGGAGGGTTGGGTAAACACTGAAGCTTTCTTT.